This T cell receptor beta chain was profiled in a study of blood T cell repertoires in COVID-19. On the study more broadly: Sites across the United States, Italy and Spain contributed samples from acute and convalescent COVID-19.

Germline V lookup: CDR1 MDHEN, CDR2 SYDVKM. The CDR3 runs to 15 residues. After removal of 6 bases from V and 4 bases from J, the junction contained 7 bases not matched to a gene. Those who participated ranged in age from about 18 to 89 years and resided in 20 to 30 US areas. Participants were placed into cohorts based on the clinical history they reported. In the study's own analysis: Amplification of reference gene primers was used by the study to estimate nucleated cell counts. Clones were read by immunoSEQ multiplex PCR, and TCRdb kept only the in-frame ones, dropping some. The D gene and trimming were derived from the DNA, and the V and J assignments and clone size from that table. The sample has some 190,000 clones; around 88% are singletons.

This chain links TRBV28 with TRBJ1-1; 11 positions agree with TRBD1. This receptor was taken from a man in his forties or fifties with acute COVID-19. Sequencing was performed on PBMCs or T cells enriched from blood (not recorded which). CDR3 residues: CASSPRDRGATEAFF. CDR3 DNA sequence: TGTGCCAGCAGCCCGAGGGACAGGGGGGCCACTGAAGCTTTCTTT.